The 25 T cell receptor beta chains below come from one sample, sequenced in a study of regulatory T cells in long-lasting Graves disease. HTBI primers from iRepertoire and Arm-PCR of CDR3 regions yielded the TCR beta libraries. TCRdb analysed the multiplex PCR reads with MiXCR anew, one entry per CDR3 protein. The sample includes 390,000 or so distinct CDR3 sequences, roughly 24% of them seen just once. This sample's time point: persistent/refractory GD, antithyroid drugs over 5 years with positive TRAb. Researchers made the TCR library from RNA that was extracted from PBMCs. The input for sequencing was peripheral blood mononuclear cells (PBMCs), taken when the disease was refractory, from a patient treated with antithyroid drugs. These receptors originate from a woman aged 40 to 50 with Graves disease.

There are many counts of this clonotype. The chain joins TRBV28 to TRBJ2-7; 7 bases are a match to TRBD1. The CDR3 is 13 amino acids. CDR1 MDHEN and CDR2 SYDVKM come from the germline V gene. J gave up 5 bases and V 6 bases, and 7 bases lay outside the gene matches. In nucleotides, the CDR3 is TGTGCCAGCAGCACCGGGACAGAAGACGAGCAGTACTTC. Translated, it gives CASSTGTEDEQYF.

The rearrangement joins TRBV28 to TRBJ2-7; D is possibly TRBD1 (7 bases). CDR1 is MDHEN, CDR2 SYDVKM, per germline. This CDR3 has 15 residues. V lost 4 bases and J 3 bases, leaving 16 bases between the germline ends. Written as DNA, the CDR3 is TGTGCCAGCAGTTCAAGACAGGGCGGGGACTACGAGCAGTACTTC. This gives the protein CASSSRQGGDYEQYF.

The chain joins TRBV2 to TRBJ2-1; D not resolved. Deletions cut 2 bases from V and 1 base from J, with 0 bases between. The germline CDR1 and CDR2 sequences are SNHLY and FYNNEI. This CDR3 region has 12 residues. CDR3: CASSESYNEQFF. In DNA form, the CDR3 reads TGTGCCAGCAGTGAATCCTACAATGAGCAGTTCTTC.

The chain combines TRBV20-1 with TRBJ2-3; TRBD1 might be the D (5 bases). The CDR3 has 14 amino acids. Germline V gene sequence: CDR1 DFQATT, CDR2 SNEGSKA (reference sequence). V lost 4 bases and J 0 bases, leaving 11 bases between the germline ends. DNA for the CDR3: TGCAGTGCTACAGGGTTTGTGAGCACAGATACGCAGTATTTT. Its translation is CSATGFVSTDTQYF.

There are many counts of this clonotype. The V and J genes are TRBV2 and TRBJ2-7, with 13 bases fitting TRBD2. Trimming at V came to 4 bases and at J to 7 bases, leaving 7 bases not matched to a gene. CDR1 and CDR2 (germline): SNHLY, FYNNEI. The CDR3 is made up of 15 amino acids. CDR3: CASSASLAGGFEQYF. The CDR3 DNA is TGTGCCAGCAGTGCTTCACTAGCGGGAGGGTTTGAGCAGTACTTC. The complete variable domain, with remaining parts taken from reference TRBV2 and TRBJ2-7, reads EPEVTQTPSHQVTQMGQEVILRCVPISNHLYFYWYRQILGQKVEFLVSFYNNEISEKSEIFDDQFSVERPDGSNFTLKIRSTKLEDSAMYFCASSASLAGGFEQYFGPGTRLTVT.

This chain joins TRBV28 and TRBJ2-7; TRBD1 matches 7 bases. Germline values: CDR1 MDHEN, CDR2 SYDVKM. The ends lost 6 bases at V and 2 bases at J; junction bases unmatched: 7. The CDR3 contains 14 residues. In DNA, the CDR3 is TGTGCCAGCAGCGACCGGGACAGTACCTACGAGCAGTACTTC. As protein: CASSDRDSTYEQYF.

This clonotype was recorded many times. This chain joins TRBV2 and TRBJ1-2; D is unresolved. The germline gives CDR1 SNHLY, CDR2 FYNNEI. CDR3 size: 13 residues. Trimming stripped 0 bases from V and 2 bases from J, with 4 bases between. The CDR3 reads CASSEAENYGYTF. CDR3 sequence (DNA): TGTGCCAGCAGTGAAGCAGAAAACTATGGCTACACCTTC.

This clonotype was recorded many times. The CDR3 loop is CASSEEDGYTEAFF. The CDR3 nucleotides read TGTGCCAGCAGTGAAGAGGACGGATACACTGAAGCTTTCTTT. J is TRBJ1-1 and V is TRBV6-2 or TRBV6-3; D remains ambiguous. There are 14 residues in the CDR3. V was shortened by 5 bases and J by 3 bases, with 13 bases between the two germline ends. Germline V gene lookup returns CDR1 MNHEY and CDR2 SVGEGT.

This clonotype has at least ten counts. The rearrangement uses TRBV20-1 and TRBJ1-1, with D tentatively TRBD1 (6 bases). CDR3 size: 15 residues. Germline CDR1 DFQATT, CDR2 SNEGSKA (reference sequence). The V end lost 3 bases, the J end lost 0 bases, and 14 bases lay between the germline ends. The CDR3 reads CSASPRGHLNTEAFF. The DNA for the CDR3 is TGCAGTGCTAGTCCCCGGGGACATCTGAACACTGAAGCTTTCTTT.

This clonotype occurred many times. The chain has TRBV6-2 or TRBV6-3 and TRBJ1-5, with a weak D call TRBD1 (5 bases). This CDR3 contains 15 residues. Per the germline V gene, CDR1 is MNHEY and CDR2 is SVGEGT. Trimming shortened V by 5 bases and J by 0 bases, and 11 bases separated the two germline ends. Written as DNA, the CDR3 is TGTGCCAGCAGTAGAGACAGCTATAGCAATCAGCCCCAGCATTTT. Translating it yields CASSRDSYSNQPQHF.

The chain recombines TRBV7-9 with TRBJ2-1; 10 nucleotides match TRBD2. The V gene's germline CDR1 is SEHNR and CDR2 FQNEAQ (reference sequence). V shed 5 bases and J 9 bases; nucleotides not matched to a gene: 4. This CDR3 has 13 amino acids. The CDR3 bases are TGTGCCAGCAGCACCCGACTAGCGGGTGAGCAGTTCTTC. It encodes CASSTRLAGEQFF.

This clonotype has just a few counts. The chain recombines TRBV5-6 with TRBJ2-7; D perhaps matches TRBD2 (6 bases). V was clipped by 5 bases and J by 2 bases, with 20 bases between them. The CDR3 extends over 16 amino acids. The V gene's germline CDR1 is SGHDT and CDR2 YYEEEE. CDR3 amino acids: CASSQPGVEGTYEQYF. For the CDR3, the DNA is TGTGCCAGCAGTCAGCCGGGAGTCGAGGGTACCTACGAGCAGTACTTC.

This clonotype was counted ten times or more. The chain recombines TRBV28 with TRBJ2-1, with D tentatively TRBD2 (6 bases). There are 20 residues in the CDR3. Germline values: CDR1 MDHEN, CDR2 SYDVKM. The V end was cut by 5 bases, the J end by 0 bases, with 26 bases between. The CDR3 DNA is TGTGCCAGCAGTCCCATTCTAGGAGGGCCAAACTCCCACTCCTACAATGAGCAGTTCTTC. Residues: CASSPILGGPNSHSYNEQFF.

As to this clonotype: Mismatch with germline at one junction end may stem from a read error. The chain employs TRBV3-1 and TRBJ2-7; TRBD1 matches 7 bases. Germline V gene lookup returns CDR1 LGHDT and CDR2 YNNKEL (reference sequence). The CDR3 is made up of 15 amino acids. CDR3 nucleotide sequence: TGTGCCAGCAGCCAGGGTACAGGGGTTCAAAGCGAGCAGCACTTC. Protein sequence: CASSQGTGVQSEQHF.

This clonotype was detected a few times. The chain's CDR3 is CASSYASTSSYEQYF. CDR3 DNA: TGTGCCAGCAGTTACGCGAGTACAAGCTCCTACGAGCAGTACTTC. The chain couples TRBV6-6 to TRBJ2-7, with no clear D. V was trimmed by 2 bases and J by 0 bases, leaving 11 bases between them. Germline V gene data show CDR1 as MNHNY and CDR2 as SVGAGI (reference sequence). This CDR3 is 15 amino acids long.

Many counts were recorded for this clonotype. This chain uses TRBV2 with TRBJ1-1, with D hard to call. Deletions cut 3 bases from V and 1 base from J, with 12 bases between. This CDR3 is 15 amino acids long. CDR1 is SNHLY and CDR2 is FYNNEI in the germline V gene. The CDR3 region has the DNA TGTGCCAGCAGTGAGGGTAGGGCTTCGAACACTGAAGCTTTCTTT. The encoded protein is CASSEGRASNTEAFF.

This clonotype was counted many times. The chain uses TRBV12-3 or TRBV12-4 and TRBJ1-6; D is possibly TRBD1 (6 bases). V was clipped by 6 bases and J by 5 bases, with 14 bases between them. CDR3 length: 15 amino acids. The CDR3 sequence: CASRLGGLDNSPLHF. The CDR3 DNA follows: TGTGCCAGCAGGTTGGGGGGCCTGGATAATTCACCCCTCCACTTT.

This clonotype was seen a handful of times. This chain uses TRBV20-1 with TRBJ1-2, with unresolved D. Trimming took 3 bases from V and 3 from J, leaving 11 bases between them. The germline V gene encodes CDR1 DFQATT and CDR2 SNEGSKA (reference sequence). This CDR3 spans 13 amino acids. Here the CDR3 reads CSASRGNYYGYTF. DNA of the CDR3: TGCAGTGCTAGCCGTGGCAACTACTATGGCTACACCTTC.

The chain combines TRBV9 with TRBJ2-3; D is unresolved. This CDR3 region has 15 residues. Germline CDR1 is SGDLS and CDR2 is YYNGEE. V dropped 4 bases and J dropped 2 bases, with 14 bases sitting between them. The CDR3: CASSKNSPHTDTQYF. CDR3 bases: TGTGCCAGCAGCAAAAATTCCCCACACACAGATACGCAGTATTTT.

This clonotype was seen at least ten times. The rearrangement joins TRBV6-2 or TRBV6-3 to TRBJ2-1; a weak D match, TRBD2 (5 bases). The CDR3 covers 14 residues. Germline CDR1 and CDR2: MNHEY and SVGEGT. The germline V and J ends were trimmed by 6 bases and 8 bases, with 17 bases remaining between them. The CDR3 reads CASRTSGNHYEQFF. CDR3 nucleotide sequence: TGTGCCAGCAGAACCAGCGGAAACCATTATGAGCAGTTCTTC.

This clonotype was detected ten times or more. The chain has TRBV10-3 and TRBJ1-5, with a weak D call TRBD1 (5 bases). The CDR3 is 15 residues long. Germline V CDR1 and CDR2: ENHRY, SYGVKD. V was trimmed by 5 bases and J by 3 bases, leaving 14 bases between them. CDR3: CAISPSAGNNQPQHF. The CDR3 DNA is TGTGCCATCAGTCCCTCAGCAGGGAACAATCAGCCCCAGCATTTT.

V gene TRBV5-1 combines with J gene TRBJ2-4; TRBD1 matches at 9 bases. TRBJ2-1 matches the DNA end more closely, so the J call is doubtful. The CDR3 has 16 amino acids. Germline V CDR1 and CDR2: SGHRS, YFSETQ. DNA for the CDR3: TGCGCCAGCAGCCCGAATCCGGGACAGGGCGAGAATGAGCAGTTCTTC. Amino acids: CASSPNPGQGENEQFF.

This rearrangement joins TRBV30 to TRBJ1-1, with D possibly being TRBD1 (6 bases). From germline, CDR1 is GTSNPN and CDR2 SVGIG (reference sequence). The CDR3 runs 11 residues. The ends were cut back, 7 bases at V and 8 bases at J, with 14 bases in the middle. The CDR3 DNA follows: TGTGCCTCCGGACAGTTCAAGGAAGCTTTCTTT. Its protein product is CASGQFKEAFF.

DNA of the CDR3: TGCAGTGCTAGGCTCGGACTAGCGGGAGTTACAGATACGCAGTATTTT. As protein: CSARLGLAGVTDTQYF. J is TRBJ2-3 and V is TRBV20-1; 13 positions agree with TRBD2. There are 16 residues in the CDR3. The V and J ends lost 3 bases and 3 bases, in that order; junction bases with no gene match: 6. Per germline, CDR1 DFQATT and CDR2 SNEGSKA (reference sequence).

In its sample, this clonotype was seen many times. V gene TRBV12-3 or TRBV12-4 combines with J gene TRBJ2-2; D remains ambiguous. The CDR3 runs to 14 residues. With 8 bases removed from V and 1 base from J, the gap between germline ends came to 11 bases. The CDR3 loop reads CASVSTMNTGELFF. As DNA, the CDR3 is TGTGCCAGCGTCTCAACGATGAACACCGGGGAGCTGTTTTTT.